This TCR beta chain was recorded in a study of T-cell reconstitution after alpha-beta-depleted transplantation in children. Germline values: CDR1 DFQATT, CDR2 SNEGSKA (reference sequence). This CDR3 has 20 amino acids. V was pared by 2 bases and J by 0 bases, with 14 bases of the junction left unmatched. This sample's TCRbeta library carried unique molecular identifier barcodes. One entry per CDR3 protein results from TCRdb running MiXCR on the PCR reads. Seen here are more than 200,000 distinct CDR3 sequences, more than 20% observed once, and the top ten hold about 5%. The sequence was collected from a female patient between 2 and 10 years old who had a stem cell transplant for congenital amegakaryocytic thrombocytopenia, so the T cells may come from the graft donor. This material consisted of PBMCs, mostly from graft donor cells, taken 360 days after TCRalphabeta/CD19-depleted stem cell transplant. The V call is TRBV20-1, the J call TRBJ2-1; TRBD2 aligns across 12 bases. CDR3 residues: CSARKTGTSGPRGSYNEQFF. CDR3 nucleotide sequence: TGCAGTGCTAGAAAGACCGGGACTAGCGGGCCGAGAGGCTCCTACAATGAGCAGTTCTTC.